Sequencing of this T cell receptor beta chain was carried out in a study of blood T cell repertoires in COVID-19. Study at large: The United States, Italy and Spain provided the acute and convalescent COVID-19 samples. T cells, B-cell-depleted T cells, or PBMCs supplied cDNA or gDNA.

The authors' processing: Reference gene primer amplification gave nucleated cell count estimates. Profiled with immunoSEQ multiplex PCR; TCRdb holds only in-frame clones, not every one. D and trimming were read from the DNA, whereas the V and J calls and clone size are those reported in that table. The table records around 170,000 clones, about 86% of them present only once. Sample: peripheral blood. The source is a man aged 50-60 years with active or convalescent COVID-19.

The CDR3 region is CASSSSSGGAYNEQFF. The CDR3 coding sequence is TGTGCCAGCTCATCCTCTAGCGGGGGGGCCTACAATGAGCAGTTCTTC. J is TRBJ2-1 and V is TRBV18; 12 nucleotides align to TRBD2. This CDR3 has 16 amino acids. Germline loops: CDR1 KGHSH, CDR2 LQKENI. Trimming at V came to 5 bases and at J to 2 bases, leaving 4 bases not matched to a gene.